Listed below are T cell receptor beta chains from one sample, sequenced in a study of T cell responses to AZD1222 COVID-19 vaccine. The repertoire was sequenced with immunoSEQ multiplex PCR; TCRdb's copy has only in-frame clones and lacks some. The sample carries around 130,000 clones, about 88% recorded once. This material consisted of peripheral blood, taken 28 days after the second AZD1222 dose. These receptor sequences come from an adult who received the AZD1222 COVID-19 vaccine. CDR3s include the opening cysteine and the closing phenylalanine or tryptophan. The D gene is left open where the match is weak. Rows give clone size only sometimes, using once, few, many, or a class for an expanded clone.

CASRGQPPNTGELFF | TGTGCCAGCAGGGGACAGCCACCGAACACCGGGGAGCTGTTTTTT | TRBJ2-2 | NA | TRBD1 | TRBV6-9
CASTLKTGQGKYEQYF | TGTGCCAGCACCCTCAAGACGGGACAGGGGAAGTACGAGCAGTACTTC | TRBJ2-7 | NA | TRBD1 | TRBV13
CASSPRDNEQFF | TGTGCCAGCAGCCCCAGGGACAATGAGCAGTTCTTC | TRBJ2-1 | NA | NA | TRBV3-1/TRBV3-2
CRAGTPGIQYF | TGCAGGGCCGGGACCCCAGGCATTCAGTACTTC | TRBJ2-4 | once | NA | TRBV20-1
CASSISRPLGGGYTF | TGTGCCAGCAGCATTTCGCGGCCCCTCGGAGGGGGCTACACCTTC | TRBJ1-2 | NA | NA | TRBV5-8
CASSIRQEDQPQHF | TGTGCCAGTAGTATACGACAGGAGGATCAGCCCCAGCATTTT | TRBJ1-5 | NA | NA | TRBV19
CASRQGDMLGGTQYF | TGTGCCAGCAGGCAAGGAGACATGCTGGGAGGGACCCAGTACTTC | TRBJ2-5 | NA | NA | TRBV6-5
CASSGTGEKNIQYF | TGTGCCAGCAGCGGCACAGGGGAGAAAAACATTCAGTACTTC | TRBJ2-4 | NA | TRBD1 | TRBV5-5
CASSQDFVESLSRYTF | TGCGCCAGCAGCCAAGATTTCGTGGAGTCATTGAGTCGCTACACCTTC | TRBJ1-2 | NA | NA | TRBV4-3
CASSLGENTEAFF | TGTGCCAGCAGCTTAGGTGAGAACACTGAAGCTTTCTTT | TRBJ1-1 | NA | NA | TRBV3-1/TRBV3-2
CASSYREWGTDTQYF | TGTGCCAGCAGCTACCGGGAGTGGGGCACAGATACGCAGTATTTT | TRBJ2-3 | NA | NA | TRBV11-2
CAWSGGESNQPQHF | TGTGCCTGGAGTGGGGGGGAGAGCAATCAGCCCCAGCATTTT | TRBJ1-5 | NA | NA | TRBV30
CASSEGPLLYGYTF | TGTGCCAGCAGTGAAGGGCCCCTTCTCTATGGCTACACCTTC | TRBJ1-2 | NA | NA | TRBV6-1
CASSQDSDRESGYTF | TGTGCCAGCAGCCAAGATTCAGACAGAGAAAGTGGCTACACCTTC | TRBJ1-2 | NA | NA | TRBV3-1/TRBV3-2
CASSLGGQGNTIYF | TGCGCCAGCAGCTTGGGGGGTCAAGGAAACACCATATATTTT | TRBJ1-3 | NA | NA | TRBV5-1
CASSSDRDRVNYF | TGTGCCAGCAGTTCCGACCGGGACAGGGTGAACTACTTC | TRBJ2-7 | NA | TRBD1 | TRBV6-1
CASSQVRGDTQYF | TGTGCCAGCAGCCAGGTTAGGGGAGATACGCAGTATTTT | TRBJ2-3 | NA | NA | TRBV3-1/TRBV3-2
CASSLALDAGGNSPLHF | TGTGCCAGCAGCTTAGCTTTGGATGCAGGGGGGAATTCACCCCTCCACTTT | TRBJ1-6 | NA | TRBD1 | TRBV7-9
CASSRTGAPATNEKLFF | TGTGCCAGCAGTCGGACAGGAGCACCCGCAACTAATGAAAAACTGTTTTTT | TRBJ1-4 | NA | TRBD1 | TRBV6-6
CASSLGASGSRNEQYF | TGTGCCAGCAGTCTTGGGGCTAGCGGGAGCAGGAACGAGCAGTACTTC | TRBJ2-7 | NA | TRBD2 | TRBV28
CSVLGLAGMNEQFF | TGCAGCGTTCTCGGACTAGCGGGAATGAATGAGCAGTTCTTC | TRBJ2-1 | NA | TRBD2 | TRBV29-1
CASRTLAVPQETQYF | TGTGCCAGCAGGACTCTAGCGGTACCACAAGAGACCCAGTACTTC | TRBJ2-5 | NA | TRBD2 | TRBV2
CASSLGSAGDYGYTF | TGTGCCAGCAGTTTAGGGTCCGCCGGAGATTATGGCTACACCTTC | TRBJ1-2 | NA | NA | TRBV28
CASSSLSLAKNIQYF | TGTGCCAGCAGTTCTCTGTCTCTCGCCAAAAACATTCAGTACTTC | TRBJ2-4 | NA | NA | TRBV27
CASNLGGSGNTIYF | TGTGCCAGCAACCTGGGGGGCTCTGGAAACACCATATATTTT | TRBJ1-3 | NA | NA | TRBV28
CASSVGLAGGPLDTQYF | TGTGCCAGCAGCGTAGGGCTAGCGGGGGGGCCATTAGATACGCAGTATTTT | TRBJ2-3 | NA | TRBD2 | TRBV9
CASSAIDSSYNEQFF | TGTGCCAGCAGTGCGATAGACTCTTCCTACAATGAGCAGTTCTTC | TRBJ2-1 | NA | NA | TRBV2
CASSRDGGRNQPQHF | TGTGCCAGCAGCCGGGACGGAGGGCGCAATCAGCCCCAGCATTTT | TRBJ1-5 | NA | NA | TRBV5-6
CASRGSYEQYF | TGTGCCAGCAGAGGGTCCTACGAGCAGTACTTC | TRBJ2-7 | NA | NA | TRBV6-5
CASSPPGTGAFF | TGTGCCAGCTCACCACCCGGGACGGGGGCTTTCTTT | TRBJ1-1 | NA | NA | TRBV18
CASSRTSNTEAFF | TGTGCCAGCAGCCGGACATCGAACACTGAAGCTTTCTTT | TRBJ1-1 | NA | NA | TRBV6-5
CAINQGAGEQYF | TGTGCCATCAACCAGGGGGCGGGTGAGCAGTACTTC | TRBJ2-7 | NA | TRBD1 | TRBV10-3
CSAGRVDTQYF | TGCAGTGCTGGCAGAGTAGATACGCAGTATTTT | TRBJ2-3 | once | NA | TRBV20-1
CASSQELGAGPQPQHF | TGTGCCAGCAGCCAAGAATTGGGGGCAGGTCCTCAGCCCCAGCATTTT | TRBJ1-5 | NA | NA | TRBV4-2
CASSTRDRGKSEAFF | TGTGCCAGCAGCACCCGGGACAGGGGAAAGTCCGAAGCTTTCTTT | TRBJ1-1 | NA | TRBD1 | TRBV6-5
CASSQSVNTGELFF | TGTGCCAGCAGCCAATCGGTTAACACCGGGGAGCTGTTTTTT | TRBJ2-2 | NA | NA | TRBV3-1/TRBV3-2
CASSFEVLLTGELFF | TGTGCCAGCAGCTTTGAGGTCCTCCTCACCGGGGAGCTGTTTTTT | TRBJ2-2 | NA | NA | TRBV7-2
CASSFGQGPPLHF | TGTGCCAGCAGTTTCGGACAGGGCCCACCCCTCCACTTT | TRBJ1-6 | NA | TRBD1 | TRBV6-5
CASSQPTRDFKQYF | TGCGCCAGCAGCCAACCAACCCGGGACTTCAAGCAGTACTTC | TRBJ2-7 | NA | NA | TRBV4-1
CSVGGLAGKETQYF | TGCAGCGTGGGAGGACTAGCGGGCAAAGAGACCCAGTACTTC | TRBJ2-5 | once | TRBD2 | TRBV29-1
CATSDISTVSYNEQFF | TGTGCCACCAGTGATATCTCGACGGTCTCCTACAATGAGCAGTTCTTC | TRBJ2-1 | NA | NA | TRBV24-1
CASSRPGGTGDLSPLHF | TGTGCCAGCAGCCGCCCCGGTGGAACAGGGGATTTATCACCCCTCCACTTT | TRBJ1-6 | NA | TRBD1 | TRBV28
CASSKPGLVGDTQYF | TGTGCCAGCAGTAAACCGGGACTAGTGGGAGATACGCAGTATTTT | TRBJ2-3 | NA | TRBD2 | TRBV6-5
CATSDSTDGQPQHF | TGTGCCACCAGTGATTCGACAGATGGTCAGCCCCAGCATTTT | TRBJ1-5 | NA | NA | TRBV24-1
CASSQVLGGPVF | TGCGCCAGCAGCCAGGTCTTGGGGGGCCCGGTGTTC | TRBJ2-7 | NA | NA | TRBV4-1
CASRGTAESNQPQHF | TGTGCCAGCAGGGGGACAGCGGAAAGCAATCAGCCCCAGCATTTT | TRBJ1-5 | NA | TRBD1 | TRBV27
CASSLGGHRIGYSNQPQHF | TGTGCCAGCAGTTTAGGTGGACACCGAATCGGGTATAGCAATCAGCCCCAGCATTTT | TRBJ1-5 | NA | NA | TRBV27
CASSDSWTGSAGNTIYF | TGTGCCAGCAGCGACTCTTGGACAGGTTCTGCCGGAAACACCATATATTTT | TRBJ1-3 | NA | TRBD1 | TRBV3-1/TRBV3-2
CASRLGTGSEKLFF | TGTGCCAGTAGACTCGGGACAGGGTCTGAAAAACTGTTTTTT | TRBJ1-4 | NA | TRBD1 | TRBV6-5
CSVLGQSTDTQYF | TGCAGCGTTCTCGGACAGAGCACAGATACGCAGTATTTT | TRBJ2-3 | NA | NA | TRBV29-1
CASSVDSDRAGEAFF | TGTGCCAGCAGCGTAGACTCGGACAGGGCGGGGGAAGCTTTCTTT | TRBJ1-1 | few | TRBD1 | TRBV9